This T cell receptor beta chain was captured in a study of T cell responses to AZD1222 COVID-19 vaccine. The CDR3 covers 14 residues. Deletions cut 1 base from V and 3 bases from J, with 9 bases between. Germline lookup yields CDR1 LGHDT and CDR2 YNNKEL (reference sequence). Sequenced by immunoSEQ multiplex PCR; TCRdb stores in-frame clones only, minus some. The table shows approximately 130,000 clones, with roughly 92% occurring only once. The chain joins TRBV3-1 (or the pseudogene TRBV3-2) to TRBJ1-2, with D maybe TRBD1 (6 bases). This sequence was found in an adult in good health. Here the sequenced sample was peripheral blood, taken on day 0 of AZD1222 vaccination. The CDR3 spells CASSQGGQDYGYTF. CDR3 nucleotides: TGTGCCAGCAGCCAAGGGGGGCAGGACTATGGCTACACCTTC.